These 31 T cell receptor beta chains were all obtained from the same sample, sequenced in a study of beta chain features in type 1 diabetes. The isolated RNA, all of it, was reverse transcribed, so expressed TCRB transcripts were what got sequenced. The assay was immunoSEQ multiplex PCR, and TCRdb's table has in-frame clones only and misses some. The sample carries 110,000 or so clones, under 40% recorded once. The sequencing sample was made of stem cell memory CD4+ T cells from blood. Receptors originate from a woman between 18 and 30 years old in good health.

This clone was detected only a few times. This chain links TRBV18 with TRBJ1-1, with D tentatively TRBD1 (5 bases). Germline V lookup: CDR1 KGHSH, CDR2 LQKENI. The CDR3 spans 14 residues. V was shortened by 6 bases and J by 2 bases, with 13 bases between the two germline ends. CDR3 sequence reads: CASSLDSYNTEAFF. The CDR3 region has the DNA TGTGCCAGCTCTCTTGACAGTTACAACACTGAAGCTTTCTTT.

Only one count was recorded for this clone. V usage is TRBV5-1 and J usage is TRBJ2-7; 10 bases are a match to TRBD2. Unmatched junction bases numbered 1, after V lost 0 bases and J lost 1 base. Germline V gene lookup returns CDR1 SGHRS and CDR2 YFSETQ. The CDR3 contains 15 residues. This chain's CDR3 is CASSLGLAGSYEQYF. In DNA form, the CDR3 reads TGCGCCAGCAGCTTGGGACTAGCGGGTTCCTACGAGCAGTACTTC.

There are a few counts of this clone. This sequence joins TRBV29-1 and TRBJ2-1; perhaps TRBD2 as D (6 bases). Trimming took off 6 bases at V and 2 bases at J, with 23 bases between the two ends. The CDR3 extends over 17 amino acids. Germline lookup yields CDR1 SQVTM and CDR2 ANQGSEA. Here the CDR3 reads CSVGGTTDWGAYNEQFF. As DNA, the CDR3 is TGCAGCGTAGGCGGGACGACGGACTGGGGGGCCTACAATGAGCAGTTCTTC.

The rearrangement uses TRBV4-3 and TRBJ2-7, with 8 bases that match TRBD1. J lost 8 bases, V lost 0 bases, and 21 bases had no gene match. Germline V gene sequence: CDR1 LGHNA, CDR2 YSLEER. The CDR3 is made up of 19 amino acids. In nucleotides, the CDR3 is TGCGCCAGCAGCCAAGATCGGGGAAATTTCGGGACAGGATTGGGGAAGCAGTACTTC. This gives the protein CASSQDRGNFGTGLGKQYF.

This clone was counted between two and nine times. V and J are TRBV6-5 and TRBJ2-1; 7 nucleotides agree with TRBD1. The CDR3 covers 15 residues. The ends lost 5 bases at V and 0 bases at J; junction bases unmatched: 4. CDR1 MNHEY and CDR2 SVGAGI come from the germline V gene. For the CDR3, the DNA is TGTGCCAGCAGTGCGACAGGGAGCTCCTACAATGAGCAGTTCTTC. Its translation: CASSATGSSYNEQFF.

V usage is TRBV7-2 and J usage is TRBJ2-3; 9 bases map to TRBD1. Losses at the gene ends were 5 bases for V and 3 bases for J; bases not matched to a gene: 6. The germline CDR1 and CDR2 sequences are SGHTA and FQGNSA. This CDR3 is 15 amino acids long. The CDR3 here is CASSRDRVVTDTQYF. For the CDR3, the DNA is TGTGCCAGCAGCCGGGACAGGGTAGTAACAGATACGCAGTATTTT.

The rearrangement links TRBV6-5 to TRBJ1-1; D gene uncertain. Germline V gene lookup returns CDR1 MNHEY and CDR2 SVGAGI. V was clipped by 0 bases and J by 0 bases, with 11 bases between them. The CDR3 contains 16 residues. CDR3 nucleotides: TGTGCCAGCAGTTACTCGGCCGGGAGCATGAACACTGAAGCTTTCTTT. This translates into CASSYSAGSMNTEAFF.

This clone was detected only a few times. V usage is TRBV7-8 and J usage is TRBJ1-4; D is uncertain. V lost 0 bases, J lost 7 bases, and 9 bases lay in between. The CDR3 spans 14 residues. The germline CDR1 and CDR2 sequences are SGHVS and FQNEAQ. CDR3 sequence (DNA): TGTGCCAGCAGCTTAGCCGGGTTGGGTGAAAAACTGTTTTTT. Its protein product is CASSLAGLGEKLFF.

V and J are TRBV5-6 and TRBJ2-3; maybe TRBD2 (6 bases). Germline V gene lookup returns CDR1 SGHDT and CDR2 YYEEEE. Trimming removed 4 bases at V and 2 bases at J, with 17 bases between. This CDR3 has 16 amino acids. CDR3 protein: CASSRGLAGYTDTQYF. For the CDR3, the DNA is TGTGCCAGCAGCCGGGGTCTGGCGGGGTACACAGATACGCAGTATTTT.

The chain combines TRBV19 with TRBJ1-1; D call uncertain. CDR3 length: 16 residues. Germline lookup yields CDR1 LNHDA and CDR2 SQIVND (reference sequence). V lost 4 bases to trimming and J lost 5 bases, with 20 bases between them. The DNA of the CDR3 is TGTGCCAGTAGTAGAAGGACTGCCACAACCCCAACTGAAGCTTTCTTT. Amino acid sequence: CASSRRTATTPTEAFF.

This clone has a single count. The chain carries TRBV5-1 and TRBJ2-7; D might be TRBD2 (6 bases). The CDR3 contains 14 residues. Trimming left V 5 bases short and J 6 bases short, with 18 bases between. Germline CDR1 is SGHRS and CDR2 is YFSETQ. Here the CDR3 reads CASRPGTPSAEQYF. The CDR3 DNA reads as TGCGCCAGCAGGCCCGGGACTCCCTCTGCCGAGCAGTACTTC.

J is TRBJ2-5 and V is TRBV7-3; 11 positions agree with TRBD2. The CDR3 runs 16 residues. The germline V gene encodes CDR1 SGHTA and CDR2 FQGTGA. J lost 5 bases, V lost 2 bases, and 7 bases had no gene match. The CDR3 DNA sequence: TGTGCCAGCAGCTTACGCCCGAGACTAGCGGGGGAGACCCAGTACTTC. It specifies CASSLRPRLAGETQYF.

The rearrangement uses TRBV23-1 and TRBJ1-1; D unclear. TRBV23-1 is flagged as an ORF with uncertain function. The CDR3 length is 13 residues. The ends were cut back, 8 bases at V and 3 bases at J, with 13 bases in the middle. The CDR3 DNA reads as TGCGCCAGCGCTAGCAAAACCTACACTGAAGCTTTCTTT. Translated: CASASKTYTEAFF.

This clone was observed a few times. J is TRBJ1-2 and V is TRBV9; no clear D. The CDR3 contains 15 residues. In germline, CDR1 is SGDLS, CDR2 YYNGEE. The ends were cut back, 0 bases at V and 2 bases at J, with 11 bases in the middle. The CDR3 loop is CASSVAASDNYGYTF. The DNA for the CDR3 is TGTGCCAGCAGCGTAGCGGCCAGCGACAACTATGGCTACACCTTC.

Worth noting for this clone: One end of the junction is discordant with germline, which a read error may explain. The CDR3 DNA reads as TGTGCCAGCAGATACTCACCGGGACAGAAGGACTATGGCTACACCTTC. This codes for CASRYSPGQKDYGYTF. The rearrangement joins TRBV6-5 to TRBJ1-2; 7 bases agree with TRBD1. CDR1 MNHEY and CDR2 SVGAGI come from the germline V gene. The CDR3 contains 16 residues.

The gene calls are TRBV19 and TRBJ1-1; 7 bases fit TRBD1. In germline, CDR1 is LNHDA, CDR2 SQIVND (reference sequence). This CDR3 is 14 amino acids long. The V gene end was trimmed by 5 bases and the J gene end by 0 bases; junction bases not matched to a gene: 3. CDR3 region: CASSLTGLNTEAFF. The DNA of the CDR3 is TGTGCCAGTAGTTTGACAGGGCTGAACACTGAAGCTTTCTTT. The whole variable domain, remainder taken from reference TRBV19 and TRBJ1-1, is DGGITQSPKYLFRKEGQNVTLSCEQNLNHDAMYWYRQDPGQGLRLIYYSQIVNDFQKGDIAEGYSVSREKKESFPLTVTSAQKNPTAFYLCASSLTGLNTEAFFGQGTRLTVV.

This sequence joins TRBV28 and TRBJ2-2, with D perhaps TRBD1 (6 bases). This CDR3 spans 17 amino acids. Trimming stripped 5 bases from V and 5 bases from J, with 21 bases between. Germline CDR1 and CDR2: MDHEN and SYDVKM. In DNA form, the CDR3 reads TGTGCCAGCAGTCGAACTGGACAGTACGAGAGAACCGGGGAGCTGTTTTTT. This codes for CASSRTGQYERTGELFF.

The chain couples TRBV7-6 to TRBJ2-3, with 14 bases matching TRBD2. There are 16 residues in the CDR3. Germline CDR1 SGHVS, CDR2 FNYEAQ. Trimming at V came to 5 bases and at J to 5 bases, leaving 6 bases not matched to a gene. The CDR3 nucleotides read TGTGCCAGCAGCCAGGGACTAGCGGGAGTACAAGATACGCAGTATTTT. Its protein is CASSQGLAGVQDTQYF.

The chain links TRBV7-9 to TRBJ1-2; D not certain. The V gene's germline CDR1 is SEHNR and CDR2 FQNEAQ (reference sequence). V was shortened by 5 bases and J by 4 bases, with 8 bases between the two germline ends. The CDR3 contains 12 residues. The CDR3 loop reads CASSRELYGYTF. CDR3 DNA sequence: TGTGCCAGCAGCCGAGAGCTCTATGGCTACACCTTC.

This rearrangement joins TRBV10-3 to TRBJ2-3; 7 bases agree with TRBD1. Germline trimming cut 4 bases from V and 4 bases from J; bases unmatched to any gene: 5. The length of the CDR3 is 14 residues. CDR1 ENHRY and CDR2 SYGVKD come from the germline V gene. The CDR3 here is CAISAGQSSDTQYF. DNA for the CDR3: TGTGCCATCAGTGCGGGACAGTCGTCAGATACGCAGTATTTT.

This clone occurred once. This chain uses TRBV28 with TRBJ1-5; D not resolved. The CDR3 contains 12 residues. V lost 5 bases to trimming and J lost 15 bases, with 17 bases between them. Germline CDR1 reads MDHEN; CDR2 reads SYDVKM. DNA for the CDR3: TGTGCCAGCAGTGCGGCGGGCAGTCGATCGCATTTT. Translating it yields CASSAAGSRSHF.

The CDR3 nucleotides are TGTGCCAGCAGCTCAAGCGGGAGGCCCCCCTACGAGCAGTACTTC. Encoded protein: CASSSSGRPPYEQYF. The gene calls are TRBV11-2 and TRBJ2-7; 9 positions agree with TRBD2. The CDR3 is 15 amino acids. CDR1 is SGHAT, CDR2 FQNNGV, per germline. V was pared by 4 bases and J by 2 bases, with 6 bases of the junction left unmatched.

The chain is built from TRBV4-1 and TRBJ2-7; weak D call: TRBD2 (6 bases). CDR1 and CDR2 from the germline V gene are MGHRA and YSYEKL. V was cut by 5 bases and J by 0 bases, with 11 bases left in between. This CDR3 region has 14 residues. As DNA, the CDR3 is TGCGCCAGCAGCTTTGGCGGGGTCTCCTACGAGCAGTACTTC. Protein sequence: CASSFGGVSYEQYF.

V and J are TRBV7-2 and TRBJ2-5, with a weak D call TRBD2 (6 bases). Deletions cut 3 bases from V and 5 bases from J, with 19 bases between. The CDR3 is made up of 16 amino acids. Germline values: CDR1 SGHTA, CDR2 FQGNSA. The DNA of the CDR3 is TGTGCCAGCAGCTTGCAAGGGACTCTCCTCGGGGAGACCCAGTACTTC. Translated, it gives CASSLQGTLLGETQYF.

The V call is TRBV29-1, the J call TRBJ1-4, with TRBD1 matching over 7 bases. V gave up 6 bases and J gave up 7 bases; unmatched junction bases: 8. The CDR3 is made up of 13 amino acids. Germline V gives CDR1 SQVTM, CDR2 ANQGSEA. This chain's CDR3 is CSVHTGAAEKLFF. Written as DNA, the CDR3 is TGCAGCGTGCACACAGGGGCGGCTGAAAAACTGTTTTTT.

V usage is TRBV7-6 and J usage is TRBJ2-5; 12 bases map to TRBD2. CDR1 and CDR2 from the germline V gene are SGHVS and FNYEAQ. After removal of 8 bases from V and 4 bases from J, the junction contained 8 bases not matched to a gene. The CDR3 is 15 residues long. This chain's CDR3 is CASPFGLAGRETQYF. CDR3 DNA: TGTGCCAGCCCCTTCGGACTAGCGGGACGAGAGACCCAGTACTTC. The entire variable domain, with the rest obtained from reference TRBV7-6 and TRBJ2-5, is as follows: GAGVSQSPRYKVTKRGQDVALRCDPISGHVSLYWYRQALGQGPEFLTYFNYEAQQDKSGLPNDRFSAERPEGSISTLTIQRTEQRDSAMYRCASPFGLAGRETQYFGPGTRLLVL.

The chain uses TRBV19 and TRBJ2-7; 9 nucleotides agree with TRBD1. The CDR3 contains 14 residues. CDR1 and CDR2 from the germline V gene are LNHDA and SQIVND (reference sequence). Trimming took 8 bases from V and 2 from J; bases not matched to a gene: 7. CDR3 loop: CASREDRGAYEQYF. The CDR3 DNA follows: TGTGCCAGTCGAGAGGACAGGGGAGCCTACGAGCAGTACTTC.

The CDR3 nucleotides are TGTGCCAGCAGCCCCGGGACTAGCGGGAGGGCCAGGGAGACCCAGTACTTC. Its protein is CASSPGTSGRARETQYF. V usage is TRBV7-2 and J usage is TRBJ2-5, with 16 bases aligning to TRBD2. This CDR3 contains 17 residues. Germline V lookup: CDR1 SGHTA, CDR2 FQGNSA. J lost 5 bases, V lost 5 bases, and 8 bases had no gene match.

The CDR3 sequence is CASSLPGQGALKQYF. The CDR3 nucleotides are TGCGCCAGCAGCTTACCGGGACAGGGGGCCCTCAAGCAGTACTTC. The chain joins TRBV5-1 to TRBJ2-7; 12 nucleotides line up with TRBD1. V dropped 2 bases and J dropped 8; count of bases not matched to a gene: 8. This CDR3 comprises 15 residues. Germline V lookup: CDR1 SGHRS, CDR2 YFSETQ.

This clone was counted only a few times. The rearrangement joins TRBV28 to TRBJ2-1; D not resolved. Between the trimmed V and J ends, which lost 10 bases and 0 bases, there was a span of 7 bases. The CDR3 spans 12 residues. The germline V gene encodes CDR1 MDHEN and CDR2 SYDVKM. The CDR3 DNA follows: TGTGCCACCCAGTACTCCTACAATGAGCAGTTCTTC. It codes for CATQYSYNEQFF.

The rearrangement uses TRBV19 and TRBJ2-1, with D perhaps TRBD2 (6 bases). Germline V gene sequence: CDR1 LNHDA, CDR2 SQIVND (reference sequence). The CDR3 is 15 residues long. V was shortened by 11 bases and J by 1 base, with 18 bases between the two germline ends. The CDR3 DNA reads TGTGCCTTTCGGTGGGCGGGACCTTCCTACAATGAGCAGTTCTTC. Encoded protein: CAFRWAGPSYNEQFF.